The clone carrying this TCR beta chain turned up a few times. What it binds is unknown. The assay was immunoSEQ multiplex PCR, and TCRdb's table has in-frame clones only and misses some. The table records some 90,000 clones, under 90% of them present only once. The data belong to a study of T cell responses to AZD1222 COVID-19 vaccine. Findings and limits, study-wide: Recipients of AZD1222 seropositive at baseline numbered only 6 or 7.

The V gene lost 3 bases and the J gene lost 7 bases, with 13 bases spanning the gap. CDR3 length: 12 residues. Germline-derived CDR1 and CDR2 are DFQATT and SNEGSKA (reference sequence). This receptor was obtained from an adult in good health. Sequencing used peripheral blood, obtained on day 0 of AZD1222 vaccination. The chain employs TRBV20-1 and TRBJ2-7; possibly TRBD2 for D (5 bases). In DNA, the CDR3 is TGCAGTGCTAGTCCTACCCCGGGAGAGCAGTACTTC. As protein: CSASPTPGEQYF.